The 26 T cell receptor beta chains given below trace back to one sample, sequenced in a study of blood T cell repertoires in COVID-19. Profiling relied on immunoSEQ multiplex PCR, and the TCRdb table lists in-frame clones only, not all of them. The data show under 200,000 clones, more than 75% seen once. The sample taken for sequencing was peripheral blood. These receptors were taken from a man aged 40-49 years with acute or convalescent COVID-19.

The V and J genes are TRBV10-3 and TRBJ1-5; 7 nucleotides line up with TRBD1. Germline CDR1 reads ENHRY; CDR2 reads SYGVKD. The V segment lost 2 bases and the J segment 5 bases; nucleotides outside the gene matches: 12. CDR3 size: 17 residues. The CDR3 DNA reads as TGTGCCATCAGTGAGGAGTGGGGACAGATTCTATATCAGCCCCAGCATTTT. It specifies CAISEEWGQILYQPQHF.

The chain recombines TRBV6-5 with TRBJ1-2, with TRBD1 matching over 8 bases. V dropped 0 bases and J dropped 3; count of bases not matched to a gene: 3. The CDR3 totals 15 residues. CDR1 and CDR2 from the germline V gene are MNHEY and SVGAGI. The CDR3 DNA is TGTGCCAGCAGTTACTCATCGACAGGGGACTATGGCTACACCTTC. Its protein is CASSYSSTGDYGYTF.

The chain recombines TRBV7-9 with TRBJ1-3, with D hard to call. Deletions cut 3 bases from V and 8 bases from J, with 8 bases between. The CDR3 consists of 12 residues. Germline loops: CDR1 SEHNR, CDR2 FQNEAQ (reference sequence). CDR3 DNA: TGTGCCAGCAGCTTTTCGCCGGACACCATATATTTT. Residues: CASSFSPDTIYF.

A single count supports this clone. The chain joins TRBV30 to TRBJ1-4; TRBD1 is a possible D gene (6 bases). This CDR3 region has 15 residues. CDR1 and CDR2 (germline): GTSNPN, SVGIG (reference sequence). The germline V and J ends were trimmed by 8 bases and 8 bases, with 24 bases remaining between them. The CDR3 reads CARSEKGGLEEKLFF. DNA for the CDR3: TGTGCCCGAAGCGAAAAAGGGGGTCTTGAAGAAAAACTGTTTTTT.

The rearrangement joins TRBV7-8 to TRBJ2-1; TRBD1 agrees at 9 bases. Germline V gives CDR1 SGHVS, CDR2 FQNEAQ. V shed 5 bases and J 5 bases; nucleotides not matched to a gene: 7. The CDR3 extends over 15 amino acids. CDR3 bases: TGTGCCAGCAGCGACCGACAGGGGGATAACAATGAGCAGTTCTTC. It yields the protein CASSDRQGDNNEQFF.

The genes are TRBV5-6 and TRBJ1-1; no reliable D call. V was pared by 1 base and J by 5 bases, with 6 bases between. The CDR3 consists of 12 residues. Germline V gene data show CDR1 as SGHDT and CDR2 as YYEEEE. CDR3 in amino acids: CASSLMQTEAFF. The CDR3 DNA is TGTGCCAGCAGCTTGATGCAGACTGAAGCTTTCTTT.

This chain connects TRBV3-1 (or the pseudogene TRBV3-2) to TRBJ2-7; 10 bases map to TRBD1. The V and J ends lost 4 bases and 6 bases, in that order; junction bases with no gene match: 6. The CDR3 extends over 14 amino acids. Looked up from germline, CDR1 is LGHDT and CDR2 is YNNKEL (reference sequence). The CDR3 DNA is TGTGCCAGCAGCCGCCGGGACAGGGGAGTCGAGCAGTACTTC. This gives the protein CASSRRDRGVEQYF.

The chain uses TRBV4-3 and TRBJ1-4; D is uncertain. The CDR3 consists of 16 residues. The ends were cut back, 0 bases at V and 3 bases at J, with 11 bases in the middle. Per germline, CDR1 LGHNA and CDR2 YSLEER. This CDR3 is CASSQDAAASNEKLFF. In DNA, the CDR3 is TGCGCCAGCAGCCAAGATGCGGCAGCCTCTAATGAAAAACTGTTTTTT.

This clone was counted once. The chain joins TRBV6-5 to TRBJ1-5; 7 bases map to TRBD1. Trimming took 6 bases from V and 1 from J; bases not matched to a gene: 6. The CDR3 spans 15 residues. Germline V gene lookup returns CDR1 MNHEY and CDR2 SVGAGI. CDR3 protein: CASSPGTVSNQPQHF. The CDR3 DNA follows: TGTGCCAGCAGCCCCGGGACAGTGAGCAATCAGCCCCAGCATTTT.

Turning to this clone: This specimen includes other DNA sequences encoding the same CDR3. The chain joins TRBV9 to TRBJ2-5, with 11 bases aligning to TRBD2. The CDR3 is 16 residues long. The V gene end was trimmed by 1 base and the J gene end by 5 bases; junction bases not matched to a gene: 7. Germline V gene lookup returns CDR1 SGDLS and CDR2 YYNGEE. The CDR3: CASSVSSGGPGETQYF. The CDR3 nucleotides read TGTGCCAGCAGCGTATCTAGCGGGGGGCCTGGGGAGACCCAGTACTTC.

The rearrangement links TRBV5-4 to TRBJ2-1; 9 bases match TRBD1. V dropped 2 bases and J dropped 3; count of bases not matched to a gene: 6. Germline loops: CDR1 SGHNT, CDR2 YYREEE (reference sequence). The CDR3 is made up of 16 amino acids. CDR3 in amino acids: CASSFAGTGIYNEQFF. The DNA for the CDR3 is TGTGCCAGCAGCTTCGCCGGGACAGGGATCTACAATGAGCAGTTCTTC.

The chain couples TRBV7-2 to TRBJ2-3, with D unresolved. In germline, CDR1 is SGHTA, CDR2 FQGNSA. The CDR3 sequence is 15 residues long. The V gene lost 6 bases and the J gene lost 2 bases, with 15 bases spanning the gap. The CDR3 sequence is CASSSSIGPTDTQYF. CDR3 DNA: TGTGCCAGCAGTTCCTCAATCGGTCCCACAGATACGCAGTATTTT.

The V gene is TRBV7-2, the J gene TRBJ1-1; 7 nucleotides line up with TRBD1. V lost 5 bases, J lost 6 bases, and 9 bases stayed unmatched. The CDR3 has 14 residues. Germline CDR1 SGHTA, CDR2 FQGNSA. CDR3 nucleotide sequence: TGTGCCAGCAGCATTTACAGGGGAGGTGCTGAAGCTTTCTTT. This encodes CASSIYRGGAEAFF.

The rearrangement joins TRBV29-1 to TRBJ1-4; 7 bases align to TRBD1. The ends lost 6 bases at V and 7 bases at J; junction bases unmatched: 8. The CDR3 length is 13 residues. Per germline, CDR1 SQVTM and CDR2 ANQGSEA. This CDR3 is CSVSGQGGEKLFF. The DNA for the CDR3 is TGCAGCGTCTCTGGGCAGGGGGGTGAAAAACTGTTTTTT.

This chain links TRBV13 with TRBJ1-2; maybe TRBD1 (6 bases). The CDR3 sequence is 16 residues long. The ends were cut back, 4 bases at V and 4 bases at J, with 19 bases in the middle. Germline V gene sequence: CDR1 PRHDT, CDR2 FYEKMQ (reference sequence). CDR3: CASSSSRDTAFYGYTF. The CDR3 nucleotides read TGTGCCAGCAGCTCATCCAGGGACACGGCTTTCTATGGCTACACCTTC.

This clone has just a few counts. The rearrangement joins TRBV5-1 to TRBJ1-1; TRBD1 agrees at 9 bases. Trimming removed 3 bases from V and 7 bases from J; junction bases left unmatched: 10. Germline CDR1 reads SGHRS; CDR2 reads YFSETQ. The CDR3 is made up of 15 amino acids. In nucleotides, the CDR3 is TGCGCCAGCAGCTACTCCGCGGGACAGGGCAGTGAAGCTTTCTTT. As protein: CASSYSAGQGSEAFF.

The J gene is TRBJ1-2, the V gene TRBV9, with D possibly matching TRBD1 (5 bases). Germline V CDR1 and CDR2: SGDLS, YYNGEE. The CDR3 spans 14 residues. V lost 3 bases and J lost 2, with 11 bases in between. The CDR3 nucleotides are TGTGCCAGCAGCGCGCGGGGCCAGAACTATGGCTACACCTTC. It codes for CASSARGQNYGYTF.

This chain joins TRBV2 and TRBJ1-5; D ambiguous. The CDR3 is 14 residues long. V was shortened by 7 bases and J by 1 base, with 11 bases between the two germline ends. Germline V gene lookup returns CDR1 SNHLY and CDR2 FYNNEI. The CDR3 nucleotides are TGTGCCAGCACCGGGGAATTAAGCAATCAGCCCCAGCATTTT. This translates into CASTGELSNQPQHF.

The chain carries TRBV30 and TRBJ2-1; 11 bases agree with TRBD2. The CDR3 consists of 15 residues. In germline, CDR1 is GTSNPN, CDR2 SVGIG (reference sequence). Trimming removed 1 base from V and 6 bases from J; junction bases left unmatched: 5. The CDR3 bases are TGTGCCTGGAGTGCGGCTAGCGGGGGGAGCAATGAGCAGTTCTTC. It translates to CAWSAASGGSNEQFF.

The gene calls are TRBV19 and TRBJ1-5; D possibly corresponds to TRBD1 (6 bases). CDR1 and CDR2 (germline): LNHDA, SQIVND (reference sequence). The V end lost 4 bases, the J end lost 0 bases, and 10 bases lay between the germline ends. CDR3 length: 15 residues. CDR3 residues: CASSNDRSSNQPQHF. The CDR3 nucleotides are TGTGCCAGTAGTAATGACAGGAGTAGCAATCAGCCCCAGCATTTT. The whole variable domain, filled in from reference TRBV19 and TRBJ1-5, reads DGGITQSPKYLFRKEGQNVTLSCEQNLNHDAMYWYRQDPGQGLRLIYYSQIVNDFQKGDIAEGYSVSREKKESFPLTVTSAQKNPTAFYLCASSNDRSSNQPQHFGDGTRLSIL.

V usage is TRBV5-8 and J usage is TRBJ1-5; TRBD1 agrees at 8 bases. Per germline, CDR1 SGHTS and CDR2 YDEGEE. This CDR3 spans 16 amino acids. J lost 2 bases, V lost 4 bases, and 8 bases had no gene match. Written as DNA, the CDR3 is TGTGCCAGCAGCACCTCGGACAGGGTGGGCAATCAGCCCCAGCATTTT. Translating it yields CASSTSDRVGNQPQHF.

CDR3 DNA: TGTGCCAGCAGAGTGGCAGGGGGAAATACTGAAGCTTTCTTT. Amino acids: CASRVAGGNTEAFF. This rearrangement joins TRBV27 to TRBJ1-1, with TRBD1 matching 7 bases. The CDR3 loop spans 14 amino acids. V lost 6 bases to trimming and J lost 5 bases; unmatched junction nucleotides: 9. Germline CDR1 reads MNHEY; CDR2 reads SMNVEV (reference sequence).

The chain links TRBV11-2 to TRBJ2-1; weak D call: TRBD1 (5 bases). Germline V CDR1 and CDR2: SGHAT, FQNNGV. The V end lost 3 bases, the J end lost 4 bases, and 13 bases lay between the germline ends. The CDR3 is 15 amino acids. CDR3 residues: CASSFRQGRYNEQFF. CDR3 bases: TGTGCCAGCAGCTTCAGGCAGGGTAGGTACAATGAGCAGTTCTTC.

This rearrangement joins TRBV2 to TRBJ2-3; TRBD2 matches at 13 bases. This CDR3 spans 16 amino acids. The V gene end was trimmed by 6 bases and the J gene end by 5 bases; junction bases not matched to a gene: 8. CDR1 is SNHLY, CDR2 FYNNEI, per germline. The CDR3 spells CASRGLAGTRRDTQYF. DNA of the CDR3: TGTGCCAGCAGGGGACTAGCGGGGACCCGGCGAGATACGCAGTATTTT.

The rearrangement links TRBV4-3 to TRBJ2-5, with TRBD1 matching 9 bases. Per germline, CDR1 LGHNA and CDR2 YSLEER. This CDR3 contains 15 residues. With V trimmed by 4 bases and J by 5 bases, 8 bases remained unmatched. This chain's CDR3 is CASSRDGQGYETQYF. In nucleotides, the CDR3 is TGCGCCAGCAGCCGAGACGGACAGGGGTACGAGACCCAGTACTTC.

The chain uses TRBV28 and TRBJ1-1, with D uncertain. Germline lookup yields CDR1 MDHEN and CDR2 SYDVKM. This CDR3 contains 13 residues. Trimming cost V 1 base and J 2 bases, with 5 bases left between them. Written as DNA, the CDR3 is TGTGCCAGCAGTTTATACTACAACACTGAAGCTTTCTTT. Translation gives CASSLYYNTEAFF.